This T cell receptor beta chain was identified during a study of T-cell reconstitution after alpha-beta-depleted transplantation in children. Using unique molecular identifiers, the investigators prepared the TCRbeta library. TCRdb reprocessed the PCR reads via MiXCR and lists one record per CDR3 protein. The repertoire consists of around 580,000 distinct CDR3 sequences, with more than 20% occurring once and the leading ten covering about 35%. Germline V gene data show CDR1 as KGHDR and CDR2 as SFDVKD. The CDR3 consists of 13 residues. With 4 bases removed from V and 4 bases from J, the gap between germline ends came to 10 bases.

This clonotype was sampled from a boy in the first two years of life with Wiskott-Aldrich syndrome, due to receive a stem cell transplant. The sample in question was PBMCs, obtained before TCRalphabeta/CD19-depleted stem cell transplant. The rearrangement uses TRBV24-1 and TRBJ2-7, with D possibly matching TRBD1 (5 bases). In DNA, the CDR3 is TGTGCCACCAGTGACGGACACCTATACGAGCAGTACTTC. Protein: CATSDGHLYEQYF.